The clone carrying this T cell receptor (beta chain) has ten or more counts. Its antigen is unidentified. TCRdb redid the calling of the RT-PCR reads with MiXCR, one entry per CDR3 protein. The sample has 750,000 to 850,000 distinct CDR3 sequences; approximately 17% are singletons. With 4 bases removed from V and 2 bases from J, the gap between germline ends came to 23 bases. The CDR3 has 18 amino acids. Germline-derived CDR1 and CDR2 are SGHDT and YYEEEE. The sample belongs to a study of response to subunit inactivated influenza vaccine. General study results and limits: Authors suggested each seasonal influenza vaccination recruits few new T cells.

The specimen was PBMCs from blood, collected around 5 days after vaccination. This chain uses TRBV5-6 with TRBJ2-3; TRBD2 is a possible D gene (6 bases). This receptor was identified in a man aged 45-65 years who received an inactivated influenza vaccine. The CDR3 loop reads CASSRTYTGRDFTDTQYF. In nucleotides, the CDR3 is TGTGCCAGCAGCCGCACTTACACCGGGCGGGACTTCACAGATACGCAGTATTTT.